Sequencing of this TCR beta chain was carried out in a study of T cells in Graves' hyperthyroidism and ophthalmopathy. TCR beta CDR3 regions were amplified from RNA transcripts. HTBI primers were used for first-round RT-PCR of the TCR CDR3. TCRdb independently ran MiXCR on the multiplex PCR reads; one entry per CDR3 protein. Of over 650,000 distinct CDR3 sequences listed, approximately 16% are singletons. The table lists this clonotype with many counts. Sequencing was done on a sample of blood. This TCR was recovered from a man between 18 and 35 years old with Graves' hyperthyroidism.

For the CDR3, the DNA is TGTGCCAGCCGCTTACAGGGGGCAGGGAATGAGCAGTTCTTC. Protein: CASRLQGAGNEQFF. The V gene is TRBV2, the J gene TRBJ2-1, with 9 bases matching TRBD1. The CDR3 is made up of 14 amino acids. The V segment lost 8 bases and the J segment 7 bases; nucleotides outside the gene matches: 9. Germline lookup yields CDR1 SNHLY and CDR2 FYNNEI.